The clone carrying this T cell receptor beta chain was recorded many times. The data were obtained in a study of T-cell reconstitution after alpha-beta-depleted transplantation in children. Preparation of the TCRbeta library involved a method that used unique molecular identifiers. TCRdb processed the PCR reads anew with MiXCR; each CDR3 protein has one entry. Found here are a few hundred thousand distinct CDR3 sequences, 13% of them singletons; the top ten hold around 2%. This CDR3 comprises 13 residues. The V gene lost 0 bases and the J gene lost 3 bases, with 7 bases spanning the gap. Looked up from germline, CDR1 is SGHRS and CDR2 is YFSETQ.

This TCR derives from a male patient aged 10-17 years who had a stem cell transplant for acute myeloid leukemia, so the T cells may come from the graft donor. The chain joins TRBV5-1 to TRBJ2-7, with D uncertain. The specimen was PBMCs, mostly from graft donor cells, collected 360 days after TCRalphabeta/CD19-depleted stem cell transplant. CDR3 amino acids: CASSLDPYYEQYF. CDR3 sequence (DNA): TGCGCCAGCAGCTTGGATCCCTACTACGAGCAGTACTTC.